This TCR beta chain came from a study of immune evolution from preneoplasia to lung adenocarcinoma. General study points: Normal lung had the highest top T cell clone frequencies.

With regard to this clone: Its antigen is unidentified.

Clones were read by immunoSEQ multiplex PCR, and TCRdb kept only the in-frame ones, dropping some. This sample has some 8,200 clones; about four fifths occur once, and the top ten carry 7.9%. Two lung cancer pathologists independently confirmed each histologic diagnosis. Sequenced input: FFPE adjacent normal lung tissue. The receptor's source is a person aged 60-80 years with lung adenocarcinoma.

Here the CDR3 reads CASSTSQTGGLTEAFF. The CDR3 nucleotides read TGTGCCAGCAGCACTTCGCAGACAGGGGGCCTCACTGAAGCTTTCTTT. The chain is built from TRBV5-6 and TRBJ1-1, with TRBD1 identical over 10 bases. Trimming cost V 4 bases and J 4 bases; bases outside gene matches: 10. CDR1 and CDR2 (germline): SGHDT, YYEEEE. This CDR3 has 16 amino acids.